The clone carrying this T cell receptor (beta chain) was seen a handful of times. Sequenced by immunoSEQ multiplex PCR; TCRdb stores in-frame clones only, minus some. This sample has some 190,000 clones, with 70% to 90% found just once. The germline gives CDR1 SGHAT, CDR2 FQNNGV. With V trimmed by 4 bases and J by 1 base, 1 base remained unmatched. The CDR3 is made up of 13 amino acids. This record comes from a study of blood T cell repertoires in COVID-19. The sequenced sample was peripheral blood. This clonotype was obtained from a human donor in a cohort sampled during active COVID-19. The chain links TRBV11-2 to TRBJ2-7, with 7 bases matching TRBD1. The CDR3, as DNA: TGTGCCAGCAGCTGGACAGGATCCTACGAGCAGTACTTC. It is translated as CASSWTGSYEQYF. Drawing the rest from reference TRBV11-2 and TRBJ2-7, the complete variable domain is EAGVAQSPRYKIIEKRQSVAFWCNPISGHATLYWYQQILGQGPKLLIQFQNNGVVDDSQLPKDRFSAERLKGVDSTLKIQPAKLEDSAVYLCASSWTGSYEQYFGPGTRLTVT.